This T cell receptor (beta chain) comes out of a study of T cell responses to AZD1222 COVID-19 vaccine. Study results and limitations: Of spike-specific TCRs, nearly half reportedly target regions left unmutated in variants. Once two AZD1222 doses were given, Spike-specific TCR breadth and depth went up. Mostly white British, mostly female donors; authors suggested clonal diversity may be underestimated.

As concerns this clone: Its antigen remains unknown.

The assay was immunoSEQ multiplex PCR, and TCRdb's table has in-frame clones only and misses some. Here the sample spans around 130,000 clones, 86% being singletons. Germline V gene lookup returns CDR1 SGHNT and CDR2 YYREEE (reference sequence). CDR3 size: 13 residues. V lost 6 bases and J lost 9, with 16 bases in between. V and J are TRBV5-4 and TRBJ2-1, with D tentatively TRBD2 (7 bases). Sequencing used peripheral blood, obtained on day 0 of AZD1222 vaccination. The TCR sequence derives from an adult in good health. CDR3 sequence (DNA): TGTGCCAGCACGGGGGGCTTACAGGGTGAGCAGTTCTTC. This translates into CASTGGLQGEQFF.